One and the same sample provided the 24 T cell receptor beta chains below, sequenced in a study of beta chain features in type 1 diabetes. Expressed TCRB transcripts were sequenced because the isolated RNA had all been reverse transcribed beforehand. Libraries were prepared by immunoSEQ multiplex PCR; TCRdb keeps only in-frame clonotypes and omits some of them. The data hold over 650,000 clones, with around 15% observed a single time. Study conclusions and caveats: Among patients with Type 1 diabetes, TCRB CDR3s were moderately but significantly shorter in every one of the four CD4+ subsets.

These receptors have no known antigen. The sequencing sample was made of naive CD4+ T cells from blood. The receptor source for this set is a man aged 18 to 35 with type 1 diabetes.

The J gene is TRBJ1-1, the V gene TRBV5-1; TRBD1 is a possible D gene (5 bases). Germline CDR1 and CDR2: SGHRS and YFSETQ. Trimming pared 0 bases from V and 11 bases from J, leaving 11 bases between. CDR3 length: 12 amino acids. In DNA, the CDR3 is TGCGCCAGCAGCTTGGGACAGAACGCGGCTTTCTTT. It specifies CASSLGQNAAFF.

The chain joins TRBV27 to TRBJ2-2, with D unclear. CDR1 MNHEY and CDR2 SMNVEV come from the germline V gene (reference sequence). This CDR3 comprises 12 residues. V gave up 6 bases and J gave up 5 bases, with 7 bases separating them. This chain's CDR3 is CASRLRTGELFF. CDR3 nucleotide sequence: TGTGCCAGCAGATTGAGGACCGGGGAGCTGTTTTTT.

This clone was counted a few times. The V call is TRBV7-9, the J call TRBJ2-7; D gene ambiguous. Per the germline V gene, CDR1 is SEHNR and CDR2 is FQNEAQ (reference sequence). The CDR3 extends over 14 amino acids. Trimming stripped 7 bases from V and 2 bases from J, with 15 bases between. The CDR3 loop reads CASNSVGVAYEQYF. In DNA, the CDR3 is TGTGCCAGCAACTCGGTTGGTGTAGCCTACGAGCAGTACTTC.

The V call is TRBV5-1, the J call TRBJ2-5; weak D call: TRBD1 (6 bases). The CDR3 loop spans 17 amino acids. CDR1 and CDR2 (germline): SGHRS, YFSETQ. V was shortened by 2 bases and J by 2 bases, with 19 bases between the two germline ends. The CDR3 region has the DNA TGCGCCAGCAGCTTACGGACAGCGTTTGTATTACAAGAGACCCAGTACTTC. Translation gives CASSLRTAFVLQETQYF.

The rearrangement uses TRBV18 and TRBJ1-6, with D possibly TRBD1 on 6 matching bases. Germline values: CDR1 KGHSH, CDR2 LQKENI. The CDR3 consists of 16 residues. Trimming cost V 2 bases and J 6 bases, with 14 bases left between them. The DNA of the CDR3 is TGTGCCAGCTCACCATTGCAGGGGTACGGTAATTCACCCCTCCACTTT. It yields the protein CASSPLQGYGNSPLHF.

This clone was observed a few times. The genes are TRBV2 and TRBJ2-2; D remains ambiguous. The germline gives CDR1 SNHLY, CDR2 FYNNEI. V shed 1 base and J shed 16 bases, with 13 bases lying between them. CDR3 length equals 12 residues. The CDR3 DNA follows: TGTGCCAGCAGTGAAGAGGCCGCTACGGGGTTTTTT. Amino acids: CASSEEAATGFF.

This clone was picked up a small number of times. V gene TRBV2 combines with J gene TRBJ1-5; D uncertain. This CDR3 is built from 14 residues. The germline V gene encodes CDR1 SNHLY and CDR2 FYNNEI. V was trimmed by 3 bases and J by 2 bases, leaving 8 bases between them. The CDR3 nucleotides are TGTGCCAGCAGTGACCGCGAGGGCAATCAGCCCCAGCATTTT. Translation gives CASSDREGNQPQHF.

V and J are TRBV5-1 and TRBJ2-1; D uncertain. V dropped 1 base and J dropped 5 bases, with 10 bases sitting between them. CDR1 SGHRS and CDR2 YFSETQ come from the germline V gene. The CDR3 has 14 amino acids. For the CDR3, the DNA is TGCGCCAGCAGCTTGTCTACAGCAAACAATGAGCAGTTCTTC. Amino acid sequence: CASSLSTANNEQFF.

The chain uses TRBV5-1 and TRBJ2-7; 9 bases fit TRBD2. The CDR3 contains 15 residues. Germline assignment: CDR1 SGHRS and CDR2 YFSETQ. J was trimmed by 4 bases and V by 2 bases; bases with no gene match: 7. CDR3 residues: CASSFLAGIEYEQYF. In DNA, the CDR3 is TGCGCCAGCAGCTTTCTAGCGGGAATTGAATACGAGCAGTACTTC.

CDR3 bases: TGTGCCAGCAGTGAAGCAGGGGCGGACTCCTACGAGCAGTACTTC. It codes for CASSEAGADSYEQYF. The chain links TRBV6-1 to TRBJ2-7, with a tentative D call TRBD1 (5 bases). CDR3 length equals 15 residues. CDR1 MNHNS and CDR2 SASEGT come from the germline V gene. Trimming cost V 0 bases and J 0 bases, with 9 bases left between them.

This clone was found a few times. J is TRBJ1-2 and V is TRBV5-4; 7 bases are shared with TRBD1. The V and J ends lost 3 bases and 2 bases, in that order; junction bases with no gene match: 1. This CDR3 has 13 residues. CDR1 SGHNT and CDR2 YYREEE come from the germline V gene (reference sequence). The DNA for the CDR3 is TGTGCCAGCAGCTGGGACAGAAACTATGGCTACACCTTC. Protein product: CASSWDRNYGYTF.

The CDR3, as DNA: TGTGCCTGGAGTGCAGGGTGGGGAAACACCATATATTTT. This codes for CAWSAGWGNTIYF. The chain carries TRBV30 and TRBJ1-3, with TRBD1 as a possible D gene (5 bases). CDR3 length equals 13 residues. With 1 base removed from V and 4 bases from J, the gap between germline ends came to 8 bases. Germline CDR1 is GTSNPN and CDR2 is SVGIG (reference sequence).

This clone has more than one count but fewer than ten. This chain uses TRBV29-1 with TRBJ2-4; no clear D. With 5 bases removed from V and 8 bases from J, the gap between germline ends came to 13 bases. The CDR3 runs to 12 residues. Germline V gives CDR1 SQVTM, CDR2 ANQGSEA. The DNA of the CDR3 is TGCAGCGTTTTCCTTGGGCAAGACATTCAGTACTTC. It is translated as CSVFLGQDIQYF.

The chain couples TRBV30 to TRBJ1-1, with D possibly being TRBD1 (5 bases). Germline-derived CDR1 and CDR2 are GTSNPN and SVGIG (reference sequence). The CDR3 runs to 13 residues. V was shortened by 3 bases and J by 3 bases, with 11 bases between the two germline ends. The CDR3 DNA reads TGTGCCTGGAGCCCCACGGGGGACACTGAAGCTTTCTTT. This gives the protein CAWSPTGDTEAFF.

The CDR3 region is CASLPAGGRDSPLHF. CDR3 nucleotides: TGTGCCAGCCTTCCGGCGGGGGGCCGGGATTCACCCCTCCACTTT. V gene TRBV6-1 combines with J gene TRBJ1-6; the D gene is possibly TRBD1 (6 bases). Trimming took off 8 bases at V and 8 bases at J, with 19 bases between the two ends. Germline values: CDR1 MNHNS, CDR2 SASEGT. CDR3 length equals 15 residues.

The chain is built from TRBV6-5 and TRBJ1-1; 7 positions match TRBD1. Germline V gives CDR1 MNHEY, CDR2 SVGAGI. This CDR3 comprises 14 residues. V was clipped by 6 bases and J by 4 bases; unmatched bases: 8. CDR3 coding DNA: TGTGCCAGCAGCCACGACAGGGCCGGCACTGAAGCTTTCTTT. Translating it yields CASSHDRAGTEAFF.

This clone was detected a few times. The V call is TRBV27, the J call TRBJ1-1, with D possibly TRBD1 on 6 matching bases. Trimming stripped 2 bases from V and 0 bases from J, with 10 bases between. CDR3 length equals 15 residues. Per the germline V gene, CDR1 is MNHEY and CDR2 is SMNVEV (reference sequence). In DNA, the CDR3 is TGTGCCAGCAGTTTAAACAGGGTTATGAACACTGAAGCTTTCTTT. It translates to CASSLNRVMNTEAFF.

This clone has more than one count but fewer than ten. The chain combines TRBV28 with TRBJ1-1; 8 bases map to TRBD1. Trimming at V came to 6 bases and at J to 3 bases, leaving 12 bases not matched to a gene. From germline, CDR1 is MDHEN and CDR2 SYDVKM. The CDR3 runs 16 residues. CDR3 nucleotides: TGTGCCAGCAGCCCTCAGGGGGCGTTGAGGGACACTGAAGCTTTCTTT. This translates into CASSPQGALRDTEAFF. The whole variable domain, filled in from reference TRBV28 and TRBJ1-1, reads DVKVTQSSRYLVKRTGEKVFLECVQDMDHENMFWYRQDPGLGLRLIYFSYDVKMKEKGDIPEGYSVSREKKERFSLILESASTNQTSMYLCASSPQGALRDTEAFFGQGTRLTVV.

The chain carries TRBV30 and TRBJ2-1; 15 bases match TRBD2. Germline trimming cut 2 bases from V and 8 bases from J; bases unmatched to any gene: 1. Germline CDR1 is GTSNPN and CDR2 is SVGIG (reference sequence). The CDR3 length is 14 residues. The CDR3 spells CAWSRTSGRDEQFF. For the CDR3, the DNA is TGTGCCTGGAGTCGGACTAGCGGGAGGGATGAGCAGTTCTTC.

This clone turned up a few times. This sequence joins TRBV4-1 and TRBJ1-1; no clear D. The CDR3 extends over 11 amino acids. The V end was cut by 7 bases, the J end by 1 base, with 4 bases between. Germline values: CDR1 MGHRA, CDR2 YSYEKL. The CDR3 DNA is TGCGCCAGCATGTGGAACACTGAAGCTTTCTTT. Protein product: CASMWNTEAFF.

This chain joins TRBV2 and TRBJ1-5, with TRBD1 matching 10 bases. The V segment lost 6 bases and the J segment 6 bases; nucleotides outside the gene matches: 20. Germline CDR1 SNHLY, CDR2 FYNNEI. The CDR3 totals 19 residues. Written as DNA, the CDR3 is TGTGCCAGCAGCGGGCTTTCGGGACAGGGGCAAGCCCCAGGTCAGCCCCAGCATTTT. This sequence encodes CASSGLSGQGQAPGQPQHF.

The chain is built from TRBV29-1 and TRBJ1-1; unclear D gene. V was shortened by 3 bases and J by 11 bases, with 16 bases between the two germline ends. Germline V lookup: CDR1 SQVTM, CDR2 ANQGSEA. The CDR3 has 12 amino acids. The chain's CDR3 is CSVEPGILGAFF. CDR3 sequence (DNA): TGCAGCGTTGAGCCGGGGATTTTAGGGGCTTTCTTT.

V and J are TRBV27 and TRBJ1-4; D is ambiguous. Trimming cost V 8 bases and J 0 bases, with 10 bases left between them. CDR1 and CDR2 (germline): MNHEY, SMNVEV (reference sequence). The CDR3 is made up of 14 amino acids. CDR3 amino acids: CASGWGATNEKLFF. The CDR3 DNA follows: TGTGCCAGCGGCTGGGGAGCAACTAATGAAAAACTGTTTTTT.

This clone was picked up many times. This chain connects TRBV4-3 to TRBJ2-2; D gene uncertain. Trimming stripped 4 bases from V and 8 bases from J, with 8 bases between. Germline lookup yields CDR1 LGHNA and CDR2 YSLEER. CDR3 length equals 12 residues. The CDR3 DNA is TGCGCCAGCAGCCCCCGATCTGGGGAGCTGTTTTTT. Protein: CASSPRSGELFF.